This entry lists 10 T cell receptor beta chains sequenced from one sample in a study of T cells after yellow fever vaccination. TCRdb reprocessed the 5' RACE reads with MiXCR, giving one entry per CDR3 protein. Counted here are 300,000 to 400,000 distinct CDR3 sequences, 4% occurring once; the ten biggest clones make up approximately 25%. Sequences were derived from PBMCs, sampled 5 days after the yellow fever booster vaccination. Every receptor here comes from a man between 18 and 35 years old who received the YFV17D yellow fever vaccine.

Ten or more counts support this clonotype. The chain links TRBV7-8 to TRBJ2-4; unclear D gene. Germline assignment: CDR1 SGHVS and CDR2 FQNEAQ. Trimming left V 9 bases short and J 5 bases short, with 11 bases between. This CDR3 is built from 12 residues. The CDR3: CASTGRENIQYF. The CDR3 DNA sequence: TGTGCCAGTACGGGTCGCGAAAACATTCAGTACTTC.

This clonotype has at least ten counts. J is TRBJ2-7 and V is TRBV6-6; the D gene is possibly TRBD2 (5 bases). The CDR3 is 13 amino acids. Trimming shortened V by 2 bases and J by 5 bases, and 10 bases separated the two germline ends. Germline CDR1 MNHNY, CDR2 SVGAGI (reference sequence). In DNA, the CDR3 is TGTGCCAGCAGTTACGCGCCGGAGGACGAGCAGTACTTC. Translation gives CASSYAPEDEQYF.

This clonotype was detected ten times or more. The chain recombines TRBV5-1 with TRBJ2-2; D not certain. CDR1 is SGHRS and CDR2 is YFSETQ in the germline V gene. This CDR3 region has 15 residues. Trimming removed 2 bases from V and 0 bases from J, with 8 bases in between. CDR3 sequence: CASSFRAANTGELFF. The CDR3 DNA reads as TGCGCCAGCAGCTTCCGGGCCGCGAACACCGGGGAGCTGTTTTTT.

The CDR3: CATSRERTGGEGVLQTQYF. CDR3 coding DNA: TGTGCCACCAGCAGAGAAAGGACAGGGGGCGAGGGCGTTCTACAGACCCAGTACTTC. The chain employs TRBV15 and TRBJ2-5; 11 positions match TRBD1. The germline V gene encodes CDR1 LNHNV and CDR2 YYDKDF (reference sequence). The ends lost 0 bases at V and 6 bases at J; junction bases unmatched: 15. The CDR3 is 19 amino acids.

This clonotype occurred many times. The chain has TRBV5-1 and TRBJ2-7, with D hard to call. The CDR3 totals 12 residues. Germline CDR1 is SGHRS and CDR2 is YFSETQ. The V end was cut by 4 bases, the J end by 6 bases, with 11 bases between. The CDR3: CASSMLMGEQYF. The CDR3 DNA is TGCGCCAGCAGCATGCTCATGGGCGAGCAGTACTTC.

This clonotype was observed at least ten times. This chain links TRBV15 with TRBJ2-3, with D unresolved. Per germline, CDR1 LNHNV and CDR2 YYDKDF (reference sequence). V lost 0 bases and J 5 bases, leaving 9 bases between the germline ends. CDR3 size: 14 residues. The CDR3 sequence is CATSRDPKKDTQYF. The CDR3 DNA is TGTGCCACCAGCAGAGACCCGAAAAAAGATACGCAGTATTTT.

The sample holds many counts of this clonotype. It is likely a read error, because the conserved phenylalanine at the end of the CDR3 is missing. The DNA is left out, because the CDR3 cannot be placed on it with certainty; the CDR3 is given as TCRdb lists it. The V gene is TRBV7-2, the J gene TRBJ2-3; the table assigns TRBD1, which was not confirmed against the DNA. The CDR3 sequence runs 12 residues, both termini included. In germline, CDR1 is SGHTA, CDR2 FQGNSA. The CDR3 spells CASSLRGRTPVV.

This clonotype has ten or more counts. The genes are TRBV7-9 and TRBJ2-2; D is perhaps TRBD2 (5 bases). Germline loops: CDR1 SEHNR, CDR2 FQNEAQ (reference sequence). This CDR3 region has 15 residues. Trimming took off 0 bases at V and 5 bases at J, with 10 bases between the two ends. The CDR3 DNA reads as TGTGCCAGCAGCTTAGCCCGACTACGTACCGGGGAGCTGTTTTTT. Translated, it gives CASSLARLRTGELFF.

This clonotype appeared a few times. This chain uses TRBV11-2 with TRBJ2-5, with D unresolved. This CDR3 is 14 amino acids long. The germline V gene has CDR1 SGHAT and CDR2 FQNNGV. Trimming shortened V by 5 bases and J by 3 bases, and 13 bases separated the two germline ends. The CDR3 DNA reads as TGTGCCAGCAGCCTTCCGTGGGGTGAAGAGACCCAGTACTTC. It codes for CASSLPWGEETQYF.

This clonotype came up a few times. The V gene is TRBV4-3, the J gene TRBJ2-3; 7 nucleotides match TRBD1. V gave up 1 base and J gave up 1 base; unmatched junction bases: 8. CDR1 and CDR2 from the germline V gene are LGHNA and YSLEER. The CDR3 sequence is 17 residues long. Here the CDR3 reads CASSQGIQGWRTDTQYF. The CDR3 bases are TGCGCCAGCAGCCAAGGGATACAGGGGTGGCGCACAGATACGCAGTATTTT.